Detailed here is one T cell receptor beta chain. The same CDR3 arises from other DNA sequences in this sample as well. Generated by immunoSEQ multiplex PCR, the TCRdb table keeps only in-frame clones and is missing some. The sample includes a few million clones, roughly 90% seen only once; the top ten take about 0.36%. The data originate from a study of shared clonotypes between healthy human individuals. This CDR3 comprises 14 residues. Germline values: CDR1 SGHRS, CDR2 YFSETQ. The ends were cut back, 0 bases at V and 4 bases at J, with 10 bases in the middle. This clonotype was obtained from a man aged 18 to 30 in good health. Some clones in this sample may be carry-over from other donors' samples. V is TRBV5-1 and J is TRBJ1-1; perhaps TRBD1 as D (5 bases). Input material: naive CD4+ T cells from PBMCs. Regarding subset: CD45RA+ positively selected. CDR3 loop: CASSLDRLGTEAFF. For the CDR3, the DNA is TGCGCCAGCAGCTTGGACAGGCTGGGCACTGAAGCTTTCTTT.